This TCR beta chain was captured in a study of blood T cells in healthy people across ages. J gave up 2 bases and V 3 bases, and 7 bases lay outside the gene matches. The CDR3 is 15 residues long. Combining a sample-barcoded 5' primer with a J-beta primer mix, a second PCR ran for roughly 6 to 12 cycles. TCRdb re-analysed the 5' RACE reads in MiXCR, keeping a single row per CDR3 protein. The table lists approximately 800,000 distinct CDR3 sequences, 20% to 25% of them singletons. This sample was also put to use in a study of T cells of mothers and their children.

The source material was blood. This chain uses TRBV12-3 or TRBV12-4 with TRBJ2-7; 7 bases map to TRBD2. The sequence came from a boy aged 5-17 years in good health. The CDR3 loop is CASSFGGTSTYEQYF. As DNA, the CDR3 is TGTGCCAGCAGTTTCGGGGGGACTTCGACCTACGAGCAGTACTTC.